These 7 T cell receptor beta chains were all obtained from the same sample, sequenced in a study of CD8+CD57+ T cells in acquired aplastic anemia. Sequencing involved patients with CD8+CD57+ cell expansion previously shown by flow cytometry. Genomic DNA served as template for TCR beta VDJ and CDR3 profiling. TCRdb used MiXCR to reprocess the reads, holding one entry per CDR3 protein. Of some 170,000 distinct CDR3 sequences listed, around 63% are singletons. The sample was sorted CD4+, CD8+, or CD8+CD57+ T cells (not recorded which) from PBMCs. Receptors originate from a human donor with aplastic anemia.

This chain uses TRBV19 with TRBJ2-5; the match to TRBD2 covers 10 bases. The CDR3 consists of 15 residues. The V gene's germline CDR1 is LNHDA and CDR2 SQIVND (reference sequence). V shed 6 bases, J shed 1 base, and the junction held 5 bases outside the gene matches. CDR3 residues: CASRVSGGAQETQYF. In DNA form, the CDR3 reads TGTGCCAGTAGGGTAAGCGGGGGGGCCCAAGAGACCCAGTACTTC.

The gene calls are TRBV7-2 and TRBJ1-1; TRBD1 aligns across 8 bases. Germline V gives CDR1 SGHTA, CDR2 FQGNSA. The CDR3 is made up of 16 amino acids. V lost 5 bases, J lost 5 bases, and 13 bases stayed unmatched. The CDR3 loop is CASSPTPQTGATEAFF. As DNA, the CDR3 is TGTGCCAGCAGCCCTACACCCCAGACAGGGGCGACTGAAGCTTTCTTT.

This clonotype was found many times. V and J are TRBV6-1 and TRBJ2-5, with TRBD2 identical over 7 bases. This CDR3 region has 14 residues. The V gene's germline CDR1 is MNHNS and CDR2 SASEGT. The V gene end was trimmed by 7 bases and the J gene end by 2 bases; junction bases not matched to a gene: 7. The CDR3 sequence: CASTTSGEQETQYF. DNA for the CDR3: TGTGCCAGCACCACGAGCGGGGAACAAGAGACCCAGTACTTC.

The CDR3 loop is CASSVTPYPGGLGTDTQYF. For the CDR3, the DNA is TGTGCCAGCAGCGTAACTCCATATCCGGGGGGGCTGGGCACAGATACGCAGTATTTT. J is TRBJ2-3 and V is TRBV7-6; 8 nucleotides line up with TRBD2. After removal of 5 bases from V and 1 base from J, the junction contained 17 bases not matched to a gene. The CDR3 has 19 residues. CDR1 SGHVS and CDR2 FNYEAQ come from the germline V gene.

This clonotype was observed a handful of times. The CDR3 here is CASSVASGDSYEQYF. DNA for the CDR3: TGCGCCAGCAGCGTAGCTAGCGGGGACTCCTACGAGCAGTACTTC. The V and J genes are TRBV5-1 and TRBJ2-7, with 9 bases that match TRBD2. Germline lookup yields CDR1 SGHRS and CDR2 YFSETQ. The CDR3 spans 15 residues. J gave up 0 bases and V 4 bases, and 5 bases lay outside the gene matches.

This chain connects TRBV4-1 to TRBJ1-6, with unresolved D. V was trimmed by 4 bases and J by 6 bases, leaving 10 bases between them. The CDR3 is made up of 14 amino acids. The V gene's germline CDR1 is MGHRA and CDR2 YSYEKL. Written as DNA, the CDR3 is TGCGCCAGCAGCCTAAAGGGTTTTAATTCACCCCTCCACTTT. Translation gives CASSLKGFNSPLHF.

V and J are TRBV11-1 and TRBJ2-5; D gene unclear. Per the germline V gene, CDR1 is SGHAT and CDR2 is FQDESV (reference sequence). V shed 1 base and J shed 5 bases, with 8 bases lying between them. CDR3 length: 13 residues. The DNA for the CDR3 is TGTGCCAGCAGCTTAGGGACCCGGGAGACCCAGTACTTC. It specifies CASSLGTRETQYF.